These 31 T cell receptor beta chains were sequenced from one sample in a study of T cells in women clearing cervical HPV infection (dated by TCRdb to the late 2010s). The library was produced with the immunoSEQ multiplex PCR assay. This is the immuneACCESS table as TCRdb keeps it, with only in-frame sequences that have V and J called. A part of the clones is gone; compared with another copy, unresolved V genes explain less than half, and the rest is unexplained. The sample's own table lists under 30,000 clones. Clones ranked in the top ten supply about 5.7% of the sample. The sequenced sample consisted of blood buffy coat. The source of these receptors is a woman aged 18-69 years with a cervical HPV16 infection that either progressed to CIN3+ or cleared (not recorded which).

CDR3 amino acids: CASSLSFGAGYNEQFF. CDR3 DNA (partial): TGTGCCAGCAGCTTAAGTTTTGGTGCGGGGTACAATGAG. The chain combines TRBV7-3 with TRBJ2-1, with TRBD2 as a possible D gene (6 bases). Read coverage stops 3 residues before the CDR3 terminus; the germline J gene supplies the remainder. This CDR3 region has 16 residues. V was pared by 1 base and J by 4 bases, with 14 bases between. Germline-derived CDR1 and CDR2 are SGHTA and FQGTGA.

Turning to this clone: The missing CDR3 end, 3 residues past where the read stops, is filled in from the germline J gene. V gene TRBV5-5 combines with J gene TRBJ2-1; no clear D. The CDR3 consists of 15 residues. The ends were cut back, 4 bases at V and 0 bases at J, with 11 bases in the middle. The germline V gene has CDR1 SGHKS and CDR2 YYEKEE (reference sequence). CDR3 protein: CASSPRARSYNEQFF. The sequenced part of the CDR3 DNA is TGTGCCAGCAGCCCCCGAGCGCGCTCCTACAATGAG.

As to this clone: The sequenced fragment ends 3 residues before the CDR3 boundary, so the rest is inferred from the germline J gene. The rearrangement joins TRBV29-1 to TRBJ2-1; D gene uncertain. V dropped 3 bases and J dropped 4 bases, with 10 bases sitting between them. Germline V lookup: CDR1 SQVTM, CDR2 ANQGSEA. CDR3 size: 13 residues. The CDR3 reads CSVDRGSYNEQFF. The sequenced CDR3 bases are TGCAGCGTTGACAGAGGCTCTTACAATGAG.

As concerns this clone: The CDR3 end lies 3 residues beyond the end of the read and is filled in from the germline J gene. The chain has TRBV30 and TRBJ2-3; TRBD2 agrees at 13 bases. V gave up 5 bases and J gave up 2 bases; unmatched junction bases: 4. CDR1 and CDR2 from the germline V gene are GTSNPN and SVGIG (reference sequence). This CDR3 spans 15 amino acids. CDR3: CAWGGLAGPTDTQYF. CDR3 DNA (partial): TGTGCCTGGGGGGGACTAGCGGGACCCACAGATACG.

Comment on this clone: The CDR3 is cut off 3 residues early in the read; its end comes from the germline J gene. The chain couples TRBV18 to TRBJ2-2; 7 nucleotides match TRBD1. V trimming: 2 bases; J trimming: 4 bases; junction bases outside the gene matches: 1. This CDR3 has 14 amino acids. Germline V lookup: CDR1 KGHSH, CDR2 LQKENI. This chain's CDR3 is CASSPKGATGELFF. CDR3 DNA, as far as it was read: TGTGCCAGCTCACCAAAGGGGGCCACCGGGGAG.

Regarding this clone: The observed sequence ends 3 residues before the CDR3 terminus, with the missing tail filled in from the germline J gene. This chain joins TRBV18 and TRBJ1-4; a possible D gene is TRBD1 (6 bases). From germline, CDR1 is KGHSH and CDR2 LQKENI. Trimming cost V 3 bases and J 6 bases, with 14 bases left between them. The CDR3 spans 15 residues. The sequenced part of the CDR3 DNA is TGTGCCAGCTCACCTCGGAACAGGGCGTATGAAAAA. This translates into CASSPRNRAYEK. The entire CDR3 sequence reads CASSPRNRAYEKLFF.

To note about this clone: The sequenced fragment ends 3 residues before the CDR3 boundary, so the rest is inferred from the germline J gene. This chain uses TRBV7-8 with TRBJ2-7, with a possible D match to TRBD1 (6 bases). The CDR3 consists of 15 residues. CDR1 and CDR2 (germline): SGHVS, FQNEAQ. The germline V and J ends were trimmed by 4 bases and 5 bases, with 18 bases remaining between them. CDR3: CASSSKGQRINEQYF. The CDR3 DNA, read in part, is TGTGCCAGCAGCTCGAAAGGACAGCGGATTAACGAG.

A note on this clone: The read finishes 3 residues shy of the CDR3 end, and the germline J gene is used to complete it. This same CDR3 is encoded by further DNA sequences in the sample. The chain couples TRBV7-2 to TRBJ2-3, with D maybe TRBD1 (5 bases). The germline V gene has CDR1 SGHTA and CDR2 FQGNSA. V was pared by 0 bases and J by 1 base, with 5 bases between. This CDR3 is 14 amino acids long. The sequenced CDR3 bases are TGTGCCAGCAGCTTAGCCAGGGGCACAGATACG. Encoded protein: CASSLARGTDT. The whole CDR3 protein is CASSLARGTDTQYF.

In the case of this clone: The CDR3 is cut off 3 residues early in the read; its end comes from the germline J gene. The rearrangement links TRBV20-1 to TRBJ2-7; D possibly corresponds to TRBD1 (5 bases). The CDR3 covers 13 residues. Germline CDR1 is DFQATT and CDR2 is SNEGSKA (reference sequence). V was pared by 4 bases and J by 3 bases, with 13 bases between. The sequenced CDR3 bases are TGCAGTGCTATGTGGAGTCAGGGCTACGAG. Translation gives CSAMWSQGYE. The whole CDR3 protein reads CSAMWSQGYEQYF.

With regard to this clone: The read finishes 3 residues shy of the CDR3 end, and the germline J gene is used to complete it. V usage is TRBV2 and J usage is TRBJ2-6; the D gene is possibly TRBD1 (6 bases). This CDR3 contains 17 residues. V shed 6 bases and J shed 0 bases, with 15 bases lying between them. Germline V CDR1 and CDR2: SNHLY, FYNNEI. CDR3 DNA (partial): TGTGCCAGCAGGGACAGTCTTCAAAGCTCTGGGGCCAACGTC. Its protein product is CASRDSLQSSGANV. The full CDR3 protein reads CASRDSLQSSGANVLTF.

On this clone: The CDR3 extends 3 residues past the end of the read, so its final part is completed from the germline J gene. V usage is TRBV7-9 and J usage is TRBJ2-7, with 11 bases matching TRBD1. Germline V gene lookup returns CDR1 SEHNR and CDR2 FQNEAQ (reference sequence). V lost 9 bases, J lost 1 base, and 8 bases stayed unmatched. This CDR3 spans 15 amino acids. CDR3 DNA (partial): TGTGCCAGTAGGACAGGGGGCGGTCGGTCCTACGAG. Translation gives CASRTGGGRSYE. The full CDR3 reads CASRTGGGRSYEQYF.

Incomplete CDR3 DNA: TGTGCCAGCAGTGAATTGGCAACCGGGTTACAGCCC. Amino acid sequence: CASSELATGLQP. The entire CDR3 is CASSELATGLQPQHF. The chain joins TRBV2 to TRBJ1-5; no clear D. Coverage ceases 3 residues before the CDR3 finishes, and the germline J gene fills in the end. V lost 2 bases and J lost 7, with 15 bases in between. The CDR3 runs to 15 residues. Germline V gives CDR1 SNHLY, CDR2 FYNNEI.

On this clone: The read terminates 3 residues before the CDR3 end, so the remaining end is supplied by the germline J gene. This rearrangement joins TRBV19 to TRBJ1-1; D perhaps matches TRBD1 (5 bases). This CDR3 region has 13 residues. Germline lookup yields CDR1 LNHDA and CDR2 SQIVND (reference sequence). V was cut by 6 bases and J by 7 bases, with 15 bases left in between. The CDR3 here is CASSDSPGIEAFF. The sequenced part of the CDR3 DNA is TGTGCCAGTAGCGACTCCCCAGGGATTGAA.

A note on this clone: The read ends 3 residues before the CDR3 terminus; that terminus is restored from the germline J gene. The V call is TRBV6-4, the J call TRBJ2-3, with 9 nucleotides matching TRBD2. This CDR3 comprises 13 residues. CDR1 and CDR2 from the germline V gene are MRHNA and SNTAGT. The CDR3 is CASSDTTSGPQYF. The CDR3 DNA, read in part, is TGTGCCAGCAGTGACACAACTAGCGGGCCG.

In regard to this clone: From the germline J gene comes the end of the CDR3, since the read stops 3 residues before it. The J gene is TRBJ1-1, the V gene TRBV14; TRBD1 aligns across 9 bases. Germline CDR1 is SGHDN and CDR2 is FVKESK. The V segment lost 4 bases and the J segment 3 bases; nucleotides outside the gene matches: 6. The CDR3 sequence is 15 residues long. CDR3 in amino acids: CASSRHRGRDTEAFF. The CDR3 DNA, read in part, is TGTGCCAGCAGCCGCCACAGGGGGCGAGACACTGAA.

Points on this clone: The observed sequence ends 3 residues before the CDR3 terminus, with the missing tail filled in from the germline J gene. The chain couples TRBV9 to TRBJ1-6; TRBD1 might be the D (6 bases). Germline values: CDR1 SGDLS, CDR2 YYNGEE. Trimming stripped 0 bases from V and 7 bases from J, with 11 bases between. The CDR3 is 15 amino acids. The CDR3 sequence is CASSVVPGDNSPLHF. Partial CDR3 DNA: TGTGCCAGCAGCGTAGTCCCAGGGGACAATTCACCC.

In regard to this clone: The read finishes 3 residues shy of the CDR3 end, and the germline J gene is used to complete it. This chain joins TRBV7-2 and TRBJ2-3; possibly TRBD2 for D (5 bases). The CDR3 has 15 amino acids. Between the trimmed V and J ends, which lost 4 bases and 8 bases, there was a span of 19 bases. CDR1 is SGHTA and CDR2 is FQGNSA in the germline V gene. The CDR3 region is CASSSPGLPAGTQYF. CDR3 bases read: TGTGCCAGCAGCTCCCCCGGACTCCCGGCAGGTACG.

This clone is deemed medium-sized by its frequency. Read sequence stops 3 residues before the CDR3 end, and the germline J gene provides the missing end. J is TRBJ1-2 and V is TRBV29-1; no firm D call. There are 14 residues in the CDR3. Germline lookup yields CDR1 SQVTM and CDR2 ANQGSEA. CDR3 amino acids: CSVEGAGALYDYTF. The part of the CDR3 DNA that was read is TGCAGCGTTGAAGGGGCGGGAGCTTTATACGAC.

Incomplete CDR3 DNA: TGTGCCAGTAGTTGGGCAGGGGCTCAGCCC. Its protein product is CASSWAGAQP. The CDR3 in full is CASSWAGAQPQHF. The J gene is TRBJ1-5, the V gene TRBV19; D is possibly TRBD1 (6 bases). The read gets to within 3 residues of the CDR3 end, and the germline J gene fills in the rest. Trimming stripped 5 bases from V and 6 bases from J, with 11 bases between. The CDR3 length is 13 residues. CDR1 and CDR2 (germline): LNHDA, SQIVND (reference sequence).

For this clone: The CDR3 end is not reached by the read, which stops 3 residues before it; the germline J gene fills it in. J is TRBJ1-1 and V is TRBV5-1; D ambiguous. CDR1 and CDR2 from the germline V gene are SGHRS and YFSETQ. There are 13 residues in the CDR3. V was shortened by 1 base and J by 2 bases, with 6 bases between the two germline ends. The CDR3 is CASSLTTNTEAFF. The sequenced CDR3 bases are TGCGCCAGCAGCTTGACAACAAACACTGAA.

As for this clone: The read is 3 residues too short to cover the CDR3 end, so that end is filled in from the germline J gene. V usage is TRBV23-1 and J usage is TRBJ2-1; 7 bases line up with TRBD2. TRBV23-1 is given ORF status, its function remaining uncertain. This CDR3 comprises 14 residues. Losses at the gene ends were 3 bases for V and 9 bases for J; bases not matched to a gene: 8. The CDR3 spells CASSQDERGGEQFF. The covered CDR3 bases are TGCGCCAGCAGTCAGGACGAGCGGGGAGGTGAG.

Comments on this clone: From the germline J gene comes the end of the CDR3, since the read stops 3 residues before it. V gene TRBV5-1 combines with J gene TRBJ2-1, with 9 bases matching TRBD2. Trimming at V came to 6 bases and at J to 7 bases, leaving 8 bases not matched to a gene. Germline V gene sequence: CDR1 SGHRS, CDR2 YFSETQ. The CDR3 extends over 14 amino acids. The DNA read from the CDR3 is TGCGCCAGCATCCCGGCTAGCGGGATTAATGAG. Amino acid sequence: CASIPASGINE. The whole CDR3 protein reads CASIPASGINEQFF.

A remark on this clone: The read terminates 3 residues ahead of where the CDR3 ends, so the germline J gene completes it. This chain uses TRBV19 with TRBJ1-2; 9 bases line up with TRBD1. Germline lookup yields CDR1 LNHDA and CDR2 SQIVND (reference sequence). The CDR3 runs 14 residues. The DNA read from the CDR3 is TGTGCCAGTAGTGGGACAGGGATAGTCTACGAC. It specifies CASSGTGIVYD. The whole CDR3 sequence is CASSGTGIVYDYTF.

With respect to this clone: The read finishes 3 residues shy of the CDR3 end, and the germline J gene is used to complete it. The genes are TRBV18 and TRBJ1-1, with D hard to call. Between the trimmed V and J ends, which lost 1 base and 1 base, there was a span of 4 bases. Germline CDR1 KGHSH, CDR2 LQKENI. The CDR3 contains 13 residues. CDR3 bases read: TGTGCCAGCTCACCACAGGGGAACACTGAA. It yields the protein CASSPQGNTE. The CDR3 in its entirety is CASSPQGNTEAFF.

Remarks on this clone: With the read ending 3 residues before the CDR3 end, the germline J gene is used to fill in that end. The rearrangement links TRBV2 to TRBJ1-4, with D possibly TRBD1 on 5 matching bases. CDR1 and CDR2 from the germline V gene are SNHLY and FYNNEI. CDR3 length: 14 amino acids. CDR3 DNA (partial): TGTGCCAGTGGGGCAGGGATCGGTAATTCACCA. It yields the protein CASGAGIGNSP. Given in full, the CDR3 is CASGAGIGNSPLFF.

Of note for this clone: The read ends 3 residues before the CDR3 terminus; that terminus is restored from the germline J gene. This chain uses TRBV19 with TRBJ2-1; 7 bases map to TRBD2. The V segment lost 6 bases and the J segment 8 bases; nucleotides outside the gene matches: 10. In germline, CDR1 is LNHDA, CDR2 SQIVND (reference sequence). This CDR3 contains 14 residues. CDR3 DNA (partial): TGTGCCAGTAGCGCTAACCGGGGGGACCATGAG. As protein: CASSANRGDHE. The entire CDR3 reads CASSANRGDHEQFF.

For this clone: With the read ending 3 residues before the CDR3 end, the germline J gene is used to fill in that end. This rearrangement joins TRBV20-1 to TRBJ2-5; 7 nucleotides align to TRBD1. This CDR3 region has 14 residues. CDR1 and CDR2 from the germline V gene are DFQATT and SNEGSKA (reference sequence). V gave up 6 bases and J gave up 6 bases; unmatched junction bases: 13. The CDR3 reads CSAGRTGTKKTQYF. Incomplete CDR3 DNA: TGCAGTGCCGGCAGGACAGGAACGAAGAAGACC.

Worth noting for this clone: The DNA ends 3 residues before the CDR3 does, and the rest of the CDR3 is filled in from the germline J gene. The V gene is TRBV5-1, the J gene TRBJ1-6; D unresolved. From germline, CDR1 is SGHRS and CDR2 YFSETQ. The CDR3 covers 18 residues. Trimming took 5 bases from V and 0 from J, leaving 18 bases between them. The sequenced part of the CDR3 DNA is TGCGCCAGCAGTCCGGAGGAGCGGCTATCCTCCTATAATTCACCC. Its translation is CASSPEERLSSYNSP. The full-length CDR3 reads as CASSPEERLSSYNSPLHF.

Note on this clone: The DNA ends 3 residues before the CDR3 does, and the rest of the CDR3 is filled in from the germline J gene. The V and J genes are TRBV7-9 and TRBJ2-4, with D unclear. Per the germline V gene, CDR1 is SEHNR and CDR2 is FQNEAQ (reference sequence). This CDR3 has 13 amino acids. The CDR3: CASSLEASYGQYF. Incomplete CDR3 DNA: TGTGCCAGCAGCTTAGAAGCCTCGTATGGT. Full variable domain (remainder filled in from reference TRBV7-9 and TRBJ2-4): DTGVSQNPRHKITKRGQNVTFRCDPISEHNRLYWYRQTLGQGPEFLTYFQNEAQLEKSRLLSDRFSAERPKGSFSTLEIQRTEQGDSAMYLCASSLEASYGQYFGAGTRLSVL.

As regards this clone: The sequence runs out 3 residues before the end of the CDR3; the remainder is reconstructed from the germline J gene. The genes are TRBV6-1 and TRBJ1-1; possibly TRBD1 for D (5 bases). CDR3 length equals 15 residues. Germline values: CDR1 MNHNS, CDR2 SASEGT. The covered CDR3 bases are TGTGCCAGCAGTGGGGGGGGGAGCTCCTACAATGAG. Residues: CASSGGGSSYNE. The entire CDR3 protein is CASSGGGSSYNEAFF.

In the case of this clone: Read data end 3 residues before the CDR3 end; the end is taken from the germline J gene. V and J are TRBV29-1 and TRBJ2-2, with unresolved D. The V gene lost 7 bases and the J gene lost 6 bases, with 9 bases spanning the gap. There are 11 residues in the CDR3. The germline V gene encodes CDR1 SQVTM and CDR2 ANQGSEA. The CDR3 is CSADLSGELFF. CDR3 DNA, as far as it was read: TGCAGCGCTGACCTTTCCGGGGAG.